These 16 T cell receptor beta chains were all obtained from the same sample, sequenced in a study of cytomegalovirus exposure and HLA in healthy donors. With 60 Vbeta and 13 Jbeta primers, the PCR was carried out. Generated by immunoSEQ multiplex PCR, the TCRdb table keeps only in-frame clones and is missing some. The profile shows some 270,000 clones, about 80% of them singletons. Sequenced sample: PBMCs. Source of these receptors: a girl aged 2 to 9 in good health and CMV-seronegative.

The gene calls are TRBV28 and TRBJ2-2, with TRBD1 identical over 7 bases. The CDR3 totals 16 residues. Germline V gene sequence: CDR1 MDHEN, CDR2 SYDVKM. After removal of 6 bases from V and 2 bases from J, the junction contained 9 bases not matched to a gene. CDR3: CASRGWDRINTGELFF. The CDR3 DNA follows: TGTGCCAGCAGGGGATGGGACAGAATAAACACCGGGGAGCTGTTTTTT.

The CDR3 nucleotides are TGCGCCAGCAGCTTGGGACACCCAGCTAATGAAAAACTGTTTTTT. It encodes CASSLGHPANEKLFF. This chain links TRBV5-1 with TRBJ1-4; D gene unclear. Trimming removed 0 bases at V and 3 bases at J, with 9 bases between. Germline lookup yields CDR1 SGHRS and CDR2 YFSETQ. CDR3 size: 15 residues.

This chain uses TRBV6-5 with TRBJ1-5, with 8 nucleotides matching TRBD1. CDR1 is MNHEY and CDR2 is SVGAGI in the germline V gene. J was trimmed by 6 bases and V by 5 bases; bases with no gene match: 3. This CDR3 has 13 residues. CDR3 region: CASSHRGAQPQHF. The CDR3 region has the DNA TGTGCCAGCAGTCACAGGGGGGCTCAGCCCCAGCATTTT.

This chain connects TRBV5-4 to TRBJ1-4, with TRBD1 identical over 9 bases. The J segment lost 5 bases and the V segment lost 4 bases, leaving 3 bases of the junction unmatched. The CDR3 length is 14 residues. Germline lookup yields CDR1 SGHNT and CDR2 YYREEE (reference sequence). The CDR3: CASSPDRGNEKLFF. The CDR3 nucleotides are TGTGCCAGCAGCCCAGACAGGGGGAATGAAAAACTGTTTTTT.

The chain is built from TRBV7-9 and TRBJ2-7, with 7 bases that match TRBD1. The CDR3 spans 14 residues. Germline V gene lookup returns CDR1 SEHNR and CDR2 FQNEAQ (reference sequence). V trimming: 8 bases; J trimming: 2 bases; junction bases outside the gene matches: 9. CDR3 DNA: TGTGCCAGCGCCGTCCGGGACAGACCCTACGAGCAGTACTTC. Protein: CASAVRDRPYEQYF. Together with reference TRBV7-9 and TRBJ2-7, the CDR3 gives the full variable domain: DTGVSQNPRHKITKRGQNVTFRCDPISEHNRLYWYRQTLGQGPEFLTYFQNEAQLEKSRLLSDRFSAERPKGSFSTLEIQRTEQGDSAMYLCASAVRDRPYEQYFGPGTRLTVT.

CDR3 in amino acids: CASRRTGSHEQFF. The CDR3 DNA follows: TGTGCCAGTAGACGAACAGGGAGCCATGAGCAGTTCTTC. The J gene is TRBJ2-1, the V gene TRBV19, with TRBD1 as a possible D gene (6 bases). This CDR3 contains 13 residues. CDR1 and CDR2 from the germline V gene are LNHDA and SQIVND (reference sequence). The V and J ends lost 6 bases and 8 bases respectively, with 14 bases between them.

CDR3 DNA sequence: TGTGCCAGCAGCGTAGGTCGGACAGAGTACACAGATACGCAGTATTTT. Translation: CASSVGRTEYTDTQYF. The genes are TRBV9 and TRBJ2-3, with a weak D call TRBD1 (6 bases). The CDR3 length is 16 residues. Trimming left V 0 bases short and J 2 bases short, with 13 bases between. The germline V gene encodes CDR1 SGDLS and CDR2 YYNGEE.

The chain has TRBV18 and TRBJ2-3, with TRBD2 as a possible D gene (6 bases). This CDR3 region has 13 residues. The V gene lost 8 bases and the J gene lost 3 bases, with 12 bases spanning the gap. Germline V lookup: CDR1 KGHSH, CDR2 LQKENI. CDR3 region: CASTERGTDTQYF. Here the CDR3 DNA reads TGTGCCAGCACTGAACGGGGGACAGATACGCAGTATTTT.

The chain combines TRBV4-2 with TRBJ2-7, with 10 nucleotides matching TRBD2. This CDR3 is 15 amino acids long. V lost 2 bases, J lost 5 bases, and 6 bases stayed unmatched. Per germline, CDR1 LGHNA and CDR2 YNFKEQ. CDR3 sequence (DNA): TGTGCCAGCAGCCAATGGGGGACTAGCGTCAACGAGCAGTACTTC. This codes for CASSQWGTSVNEQYF.

The chain is built from TRBV27 and TRBJ1-2; 9 bases line up with TRBD1. The trim removed 8 bases at V and 8 bases at J, leaving 12 bases unmatched. The germline V gene has CDR1 MNHEY and CDR2 SMNVEV (reference sequence). The CDR3 sequence is 14 residues long. The CDR3 DNA reads TGTGCCAGCTCTTCCGGGACAGGGTTCGACGGCTACACCTTC. It yields the protein CASSSGTGFDGYTF.

The chain joins TRBV18 to TRBJ2-2, with no clear D. Germline loops: CDR1 KGHSH, CDR2 LQKENI. Trimming removed 8 bases at V and 4 bases at J, with 8 bases between. The CDR3 has 12 residues. CDR3 bases: TGTGCCAGCGAGGCCCTCACCGGGGAGCTGTTTTTT. This codes for CASEALTGELFF.

The chain combines TRBV4-1 with TRBJ2-3; D may be TRBD1 (6 bases). Germline CDR1 is MGHRA and CDR2 is YSYEKL. Between the trimmed V and J ends, which lost 6 bases and 0 bases, there was a span of 13 bases. CDR3 length: 15 amino acids. The DNA for the CDR3 is TGCGCCAGCAGAGCGGACAGCCTTAGCACAGATACGCAGTATTTT. Its translation is CASRADSLSTDTQYF.

Only a few counts were recorded for this clone. The V and J genes are TRBV9 and TRBJ1-2, with D possibly TRBD1 on 6 matching bases. The germline V and J ends were trimmed by 0 bases and 5 bases, with 14 bases remaining between them. CDR1 and CDR2 (germline): SGDLS, YYNGEE. There are 15 residues in the CDR3. CDR3 in amino acids: CASSVVKDSVYGYTF. The DNA for the CDR3 is TGTGCCAGCAGCGTAGTAAAGGACAGCGTATATGGCTACACCTTC.

This chain connects TRBV5-1 to TRBJ2-1; 7 bases align to TRBD1. Germline V lookup: CDR1 SGHRS, CDR2 YFSETQ. The CDR3 totals 15 residues. V shed 0 bases, J shed 7 bases, and the junction held 7 bases outside the gene matches. CDR3 coding DNA: TGCGCCAGCAGCTTGGCCTTTGGGGGACAGAATGAGCAGTTCTTC. It specifies CASSLAFGGQNEQFF.

The rearrangement joins TRBV7-9 to TRBJ1-1; possibly TRBD1 for D (5 bases). CDR3 length: 13 residues. V dropped 7 bases and J dropped 3 bases, with 12 bases sitting between them. Germline V CDR1 and CDR2: SEHNR, FQNEAQ (reference sequence). The CDR3 spells CASKISGYTEAFF. DNA of the CDR3: TGTGCCAGCAAAATTTCAGGGTACACTGAAGCTTTCTTT. Combining the CDR3 with reference TRBV7-9 and TRBJ1-1 gives the whole variable domain DTGVSQNPRHKITKRGQNVTFRCDPISEHNRLYWYRQTLGQGPEFLTYFQNEAQLEKSRLLSDRFSAERPKGSFSTLEIQRTEQGDSAMYLCASKISGYTEAFFGQGTRLTVV.

This clone is a singleton in its sample. The J gene is TRBJ1-1, the V gene TRBV13; the match to TRBD1 covers 10 bases. CDR1 is PRHDT, CDR2 FYEKMQ, per germline (reference sequence). This CDR3 spans 17 amino acids. The trim removed 3 bases at V and 4 bases at J, leaving 11 bases unmatched. DNA of the CDR3: TGTGCCAGCAGCTTCCGGGACAGGGGTGTGGTCGGCACTGAAGCTTTCTTT. This sequence encodes CASSFRDRGVVGTEAFF.